The 18 T cell receptor beta chains below all came from one sample that was sequenced in a study of CD8 T cells in Susac syndrome. RNA, at 0.5 to 1 ug, was reverse transcribed with random hexamers. TCRdb used MiXCR to reprocess the immunoSEQ multiplex PCR reads, holding one entry per CDR3 protein. Here the sample spans roughly 1,200 distinct CDR3 sequences, roughly two thirds being singletons. Given that CD62L sheds upon thawing, staining for CD27 and CD45RA defined the memory subsets used for TEMRA sorting. Source material: CD8+ TEMRA cells from PBMCs. Described subset: FACS-sorted terminally differentiated effector memory CD8+ T cells re-expressing CD45RA (CD8+ TEMRA). The receptors derive from a human donor with Susac syndrome.

The V gene is TRBV12-3 or TRBV12-4, the J gene TRBJ2-7; D is ambiguous. This CDR3 is built from 16 residues. The V gene lost 1 base and the J gene lost 0 bases, with 13 bases spanning the gap. The CDR3 reads CASSLGQVEGSYEQYF. The CDR3 DNA reads TGTGCCAGCAGTTTAGGTCAGGTAGAAGGCTCCTACGAGCAGTACTTC.

This clonotype rates as large. The chain uses TRBV25-1 and TRBJ2-7, with a tentative D call TRBD1 (5 bases). The CDR3 has 14 amino acids. The germline V and J ends were trimmed by 5 bases and 6 bases, with 17 bases remaining between them. CDR1 MGHDK and CDR2 SYGVNS come from the germline V gene. The CDR3 DNA is TGTGCCAGCAGTCTTATGGGGCGCGACGTCGAGCAGTACTTC. The encoded protein is CASSLMGRDVEQYF.

This clonotype turned up a few times. This sequence joins TRBV7-9 and TRBJ1-1; a weak D match, TRBD1 (5 bases). The CDR3 sequence is 12 residues long. V was cut by 5 bases and J by 1 base, with 5 bases left in between. Germline CDR1 SEHNR, CDR2 FQNEAQ (reference sequence). The CDR3 DNA is TGTGCCAGCAGCGGACAGAACACTGAAGCTTTCTTT. This translates into CASSGQNTEAFF.

This sequence joins TRBV29-1 and TRBJ2-1; the match to TRBD2 covers 12 bases. The CDR3 contains 16 residues. The germline V gene has CDR1 SQVTM and CDR2 ANQGSEA. The ends lost 1 base at V and 6 bases at J; junction bases unmatched: 7. The CDR3 DNA is TGCAGCGTTGAAGTTCTGCTAGCGGGGGGGCGCAATGAGCAGTTCTTC. Protein sequence: CSVEVLLAGGRNEQFF.

This sequence joins TRBV6-2 or TRBV6-3 and TRBJ1-4, with a possible D match to TRBD1 (5 bases). This CDR3 comprises 15 residues. V lost 1 base to trimming and J lost 0 bases, with 6 bases between them. Germline assignment: CDR1 MNHEY and CDR2 SVGEGT. The CDR3 spells CASSYWGATNEKLFF. The CDR3 coding sequence is TGTGCCAGCAGTTACTGGGGGGCAACTAATGAAAAACTGTTTTTT.

This chain links TRBV29-1 with TRBJ2-7; 8 bases are a match to TRBD1. The CDR3 sequence is 14 residues long. With V trimmed by 4 bases and J by 0 bases, 5 bases remained unmatched. CDR1 SQVTM and CDR2 ANQGSEA come from the germline V gene. CDR3 in DNA: TGCAGCGTTGTCGGGACAGGCTCCTCCTACGAGCAGTACTTC. Its translation is CSVVGTGSSYEQYF.

The rearrangement joins TRBV28 to TRBJ2-7; tentatively, D is TRBD1 or TRBD2 (6 bases each). Per the germline V gene, CDR1 is MDHEN and CDR2 is SYDVKM. Trimming left V 5 bases short and J 2 bases short, with 13 bases between. CDR3 length equals 14 residues. CDR3 DNA: TGTGCCAGCAGTGCGGGACAAATTGCCTACGAGCAGTACTTC. Translation: CASSAGQIAYEQYF.

This clonotype is judged hyperexpanded. The chain links TRBV13 to TRBJ2-7; TRBD1 aligns across 8 bases. The J segment lost 1 base and the V segment lost 1 base, leaving 9 bases of the junction unmatched. The CDR3 totals 17 residues. The germline V gene encodes CDR1 PRHDT and CDR2 FYEKMQ (reference sequence). CDR3 sequence reads: CASSLAGTGKNSYEQYF. Here the CDR3 DNA reads TGTGCCAGCAGCTTAGCCGGGACAGGAAAAAATTCCTACGAGCAGTACTTC.

This chain connects TRBV7-6 to TRBJ2-7, with TRBD2 identical over 7 bases. V lost 3 bases to trimming and J lost 2 bases; unmatched junction nucleotides: 7. The CDR3 has 15 residues. Germline-derived CDR1 and CDR2 are SGHVS and FNYEAQ. CDR3 coding DNA: TGTGCCAGCAGCTTCGGGACGGGAGGTACCTACGAGCAGTACTTC. Its protein product is CASSFGTGGTYEQYF. Based on the CDR3 plus reference TRBV7-6 and TRBJ2-7, the full variable domain is GAGVSQSPRYKVTKRGQDVALRCDPISGHVSLYWYRQALGQGPEFLTYFNYEAQQDKSGLPNDRFSAERPEGSISTLTIQRTEQRDSAMYRCASSFGTGGTYEQYFGPGTRLTVT.

The chain is built from TRBV5-5 and TRBJ1-1; D remains ambiguous. Germline CDR1 SGHKS, CDR2 YYEKEE (reference sequence). The CDR3 runs 14 residues. The germline V and J ends were trimmed by 0 bases and 7 bases, with 13 bases remaining between them. Written as DNA, the CDR3 is TGTGCCAGCAGCTTGGCCGATAGAGTGAGTGAAGCTTTCTTT. This gives the protein CASSLADRVSEAFF.

The V and J genes are TRBV25-1 and TRBJ2-1, with 7 bases aligning to TRBD2. The germline gives CDR1 MGHDK, CDR2 SYGVNS. This CDR3 region has 14 residues. Trimming removed 8 bases from V and 3 bases from J; junction bases left unmatched: 7. The CDR3 region has the DNA TGTGCCAGCGTTTTAAGCGGGGACTACAATGAGCAGTTCTTC. Translation: CASVLSGDYNEQFF.

This chain links TRBV9 with TRBJ1-2; D is perhaps TRBD1 (5 bases). The CDR3 is 15 residues long. Germline V gene sequence: CDR1 SGDLS, CDR2 YYNGEE. With 4 bases removed from V and 1 base from J, the gap between germline ends came to 14 bases. Here the CDR3 reads CASSSERGCNYGYTF. The CDR3 DNA is TGTGCCAGCAGCTCCGAAAGGGGCTGTAACTATGGCTACACCTTC.

V and J are TRBV4-3 and TRBJ1-1, with D unclear. Germline lookup yields CDR1 LGHNA and CDR2 YSLEER. The CDR3 spans 13 residues. With 0 bases removed from V and 6 bases from J, the gap between germline ends came to 8 bases. DNA of the CDR3: TGCGCCAGCAGCCAAGAAGCCGAAGCTGAAGCTTTCTTT. This sequence encodes CASSQEAEAEAFF.

The chain is built from TRBV9 and TRBJ2-2; D possibly uses TRBD1 or TRBD2 (5 bases each). Germline assignment: CDR1 SGDLS and CDR2 YYNGEE. V lost 2 bases to trimming and J lost 1 base, with 15 bases between them. This CDR3 comprises 17 residues. The CDR3 DNA sequence: TGTGCCAGCAGCGTTACTAGGGGTAGGGGGAACACCGGGGAGCTGTTTTTT. It yields the protein CASSVTRGRGNTGELFF.

In the case of this clonotype: At one end the junction does not follow the germline gene, possibly because of a read error. The chain recombines TRBV6-4 with TRBJ2-1; D may be TRBD1 or TRBD2 (6 bases each). CDR1 and CDR2 (germline): MRHNA, SNTAGT. The CDR3 has 17 residues. CDR3: CASCDSSGGLGGNEQFF. The CDR3 coding sequence is TGTGCCAGCTGTGACTCGAGTGGGGGGCTTGGGGGCAATGAGCAGTTCTTC.

By frequency in the sample, this clonotype is large. V and J are TRBV5-6 and TRBJ2-7; TRBD1 matches at 10 bases. Trimming removed 4 bases from V and 1 base from J; junction bases left unmatched: 5. The CDR3 has 15 residues. Germline lookup yields CDR1 SGHDT and CDR2 YYEEEE. The CDR3 sequence is CASSQRGQGSYEQYF. The DNA for the CDR3 is TGTGCCAGCAGCCAGCGGGGACAGGGGTCCTACGAGCAGTACTTC.

In this sample, this clonotype turned up once. CDR3 amino acids: CASSPIPGQLGAGKELFF. Here the CDR3 DNA reads TGTGCCAGCAGTCCCATCCCCGGACAGCTAGGGGCCGGGAAGGAGCTGTTTTTT. V and J are TRBV28 and TRBJ2-2; D may be TRBD1 (6 bases). Germline-derived CDR1 and CDR2 are MDHEN and SYDVKM. The CDR3 covers 18 residues. Trimming left V 5 bases short and J 10 bases short, with 29 bases between.

The chain combines TRBV14 with TRBJ2-3; no firm D call. Germline values: CDR1 SGHDN, CDR2 FVKESK. CDR3 length: 13 amino acids. With 6 bases removed from V and 2 bases from J, the gap between germline ends came to 9 bases. In nucleotides, the CDR3 is TGTGCCAGCAGTTCCCTCTCCACAGATACGCAGTATTTT. Its protein is CASSSLSTDTQYF.